This record covers a single T cell receptor (beta chain). The germline V gene encodes CDR1 MNHEY and CDR2 SVGAGI. V dropped 2 bases and J dropped 2 bases, with 15 bases sitting between them. CDR3 length: 16 amino acids. These data come from a study of shared clonotypes between healthy human individuals. The repertoire was sequenced with immunoSEQ multiplex PCR; TCRdb's copy has only in-frame clones and lacks some. The table has more than 2,000,000 clones, over 85% seen once; the top ten hold 0.11% to 0.15%. Sequenced input: naive CD4+ T cells sorted from blood. Subset given: CD45RA+ positively selected. The sequence derives from a man in his late teens or twenties in good health. The genes are TRBV6-5 and TRBJ2-5, with D perhaps TRBD2 (6 bases). The DNA for the CDR3 is TGTGCCAGCAGTTACCCTCTAGCGATCGAACAAGAGACCCAGTACTTC. It codes for CASSYPLAIEQETQYF.